The 30 T cell receptor beta chains presented below share a single source sample, sequenced in a study of cytomegalovirus exposure and HLA in healthy donors. The PCR made use of 60 Vbeta and 13 Jbeta primers. Produced via immunoSEQ multiplex PCR; TCRdb's table is partial and in-frame only. The repertoire has about 200,000 clones, over 60% of them found once; the top ten carry around 2%. Sequenced material: PBMCs. Receptors were obtained from a man in his late teens or twenties in good health and CMV-seronegative.

The CDR3 nucleotides are TGCGCCAGCAGTACAGGGGGCGCGGGTGAAAAACTGTTTTTT. This sequence encodes CASSTGGAGEKLFF. The rearrangement joins TRBV5-1 to TRBJ1-4, with 9 bases fitting TRBD1. CDR3 length: 14 residues. Germline V gene data show CDR1 as SGHRS and CDR2 as YFSETQ. Unmatched junction bases numbered 6, after V lost 5 bases and J lost 7 bases.

The chain joins TRBV4-3 to TRBJ1-3; D is possibly TRBD1 (6 bases). Germline lookup yields CDR1 LGHNA and CDR2 YSLEER. The V end lost 2 bases, the J end lost 1 base, and 15 bases lay between the germline ends. This CDR3 has 17 amino acids. Here the CDR3 DNA reads TGCGCCAGCAGCCAACAAATCGTAGGGGGTTCTGGAAACACCATATATTTT. Translating it yields CASSQQIVGGSGNTIYF.

The chain has TRBV19 and TRBJ2-4; 7 bases are shared with TRBD1. The CDR3 has 14 amino acids. Germline trimming cut 5 bases from V and 5 bases from J; bases unmatched to any gene: 6. The germline V gene encodes CDR1 LNHDA and CDR2 SQIVND (reference sequence). The CDR3 coding sequence is TGTGCCAGTAGTGCGACCGGGACAGAAAACATTCAGTACTTC. Translating gives CASSATGTENIQYF. Combining the CDR3 with reference TRBV19 and TRBJ2-4 gives the whole variable domain DGGITQSPKYLFRKEGQNVTLSCEQNLNHDAMYWYRQDPGQGLRLIYYSQIVNDFQKGDIAEGYSVSREKKESFPLTVTSAQKNPTAFYLCASSATGTENIQYFGAGTRLSVL.

This clone was detected only once. This sequence joins TRBV7-2 and TRBJ2-2, with D perhaps TRBD1 (5 bases). Trimming removed 1 base at V and 4 bases at J, with 10 bases between. The CDR3 is 15 amino acids. The germline V gene has CDR1 SGHTA and CDR2 FQGNSA. The CDR3 nucleotides are TGTGCCAGCAGCTTAGGGCAGGGATCCACCGGGGAGCTGTTTTTT. As protein: CASSLGQGSTGELFF. The full variable domain, in which reference TRBV7-2 and TRBJ2-2 provide the parts outside the CDR3, is GAGVSQSPSNKVTEKGKDVELRCDPISGHTALYWYRQSLGQGLEFLIYFQGNSAPDKSGLPSDRFSAERTGGSVSTLTIQRTQQEDSAVYLCASSLGQGSTGELFFGEGSRLTVL.

This clone was seen only a few times. The gene calls are TRBV25-1 and TRBJ1-6; D is uncertain. CDR1 and CDR2 from the germline V gene are MGHDK and SYGVNS. The V gene lost 4 bases and the J gene lost 0 bases, with 10 bases spanning the gap. CDR3 length: 16 residues. This CDR3 reads CASSGGGSSYNSPLHF. In DNA form, the CDR3 reads TGTGCCAGCAGTGGGGGTGGGAGCTCCTATAATTCACCCCTCCACTTT.

The chain links TRBV25-1 to TRBJ2-3; D might be TRBD2 (6 bases). Per the germline V gene, CDR1 is MGHDK and CDR2 is SYGVNS. V lost 4 bases and J lost 9, with 17 bases in between. The CDR3 sequence is 14 residues long. Here the CDR3 reads CASSGVEGPTTQYF. The CDR3 DNA reads as TGTGCCAGCAGTGGGGTGGAGGGACCGACAACGCAGTATTTT.

This clone was seen once. The chain carries TRBV5-1 and TRBJ1-2, with a weak D call TRBD1 (6 bases). Looked up from germline, CDR1 is SGHRS and CDR2 is YFSETQ. Trimming removed 1 base from V and 0 bases from J, with 10 bases in between. The CDR3 consists of 15 residues. The CDR3 sequence is CASSLNTGTNYGYTF. In DNA form, the CDR3 reads TGCGCCAGCAGCTTGAATACAGGGACTAACTATGGCTACACCTTC.

This clone was seen once. This chain uses TRBV27 with TRBJ2-1; 7 bases match TRBD1. The CDR3 is made up of 15 amino acids. CDR1 and CDR2 from the germline V gene are MNHEY and SMNVEV (reference sequence). J lost 6 bases, V lost 4 bases, and 9 bases had no gene match. The CDR3 sequence: CASSSPGQRRNEQFF. In nucleotides, the CDR3 is TGTGCCAGCAGTTCGCCGGGACAGCGGCGCAATGAGCAGTTCTTC.

The chain links TRBV7-2 to TRBJ2-5; TRBD1 is a possible D gene (6 bases). CDR1 SGHTA and CDR2 FQGNSA come from the germline V gene. The V and J ends lost 5 bases and 5 bases respectively, with 15 bases between them. The CDR3 is 14 residues long. The CDR3 DNA is TGTGCCAGCAGCCCAGGGACACCCCCGGAGACCCAGTACTTC. This encodes CASSPGTPPETQYF. The complete variable domain, with remaining parts taken from reference TRBV7-2 and TRBJ2-5, reads GAGVSQSPSNKVTEKGKDVELRCDPISGHTALYWYRQSLGQGLEFLIYFQGNSAPDKSGLPSDRFSAERTGGSVSTLTIQRTQQEDSAVYLCASSPGTPPETQYFGPGTRLLVL.

This clone came up once. Mismatch with germline at one junction end may stem from a read error. The chain joins TRBV2 to TRBJ2-7; 12 nucleotides line up with TRBD2. This CDR3 spans 16 amino acids. Germline V gene sequence: CDR1 SNHLY, CDR2 FYNNEI. For the CDR3, the DNA is TGTGCCAGTATGGGACTAGCGGGTTTAAGCTCCTACGGGCAGTACTTC. Residues: CASMGLAGLSSYGQYF.

The J gene is TRBJ2-1, the V gene TRBV6-1; D unresolved. The CDR3 spans 11 residues. Germline assignment: CDR1 MNHNS and CDR2 SASEGT. Trimming took off 10 bases at V and 5 bases at J, with 9 bases between the two ends. The CDR3 sequence is CATLYHNEQFF. The CDR3 nucleotides read TGTGCCACCCTCTACCACAATGAGCAGTTCTTC.

This chain joins TRBV5-1 and TRBJ1-6, with D maybe TRBD1 (5 bases). CDR3 size: 12 residues. Trimming removed 2 bases from V and 15 bases from J, with 12 bases in between. Germline CDR1 and CDR2: SGHRS and YFSETQ. The CDR3 coding sequence is TGCGCCAGCAGCTTCCCAGGGCCTGTCCTCCACTTT. It is translated as CASSFPGPVLHF.

This chain links TRBV30 with TRBJ1-1, with 7 positions matching TRBD1. Trimming took 1 base from V and 7 from J; bases not matched to a gene: 9. Germline CDR1 is GTSNPN and CDR2 is SVGIG (reference sequence). The CDR3 extends over 14 amino acids. In DNA, the CDR3 is TGTGCCTGGAGTGCTGCACAGGGGTGGGGTGAAGCTTTCTTT. Protein sequence: CAWSAAQGWGEAFF.

This chain's CDR3 is CASTWTGNQPQHF. The CDR3 DNA reads as TGTGCCAGCACCTGGACGGGGAATCAGCCCCAGCATTTT. J is TRBJ1-5 and V is TRBV28, with no clear D. Trimming removed 7 bases at V and 4 bases at J, with 11 bases between. This CDR3 contains 13 residues. Germline V lookup: CDR1 MDHEN, CDR2 SYDVKM. The full variable domain, rest sourced from reference TRBV28 and TRBJ1-5, is DVKVTQSSRYLVKRTGEKVFLECVQDMDHENMFWYRQDPGLGLRLIYFSYDVKMKEKGDIPEGYSVSREKKERFSLILESASTNQTSMYLCASTWTGNQPQHFGDGTRLSIL.

The chain joins TRBV7-6 to TRBJ1-5, with a possible D match to TRBD1 (6 bases). CDR3 length equals 15 residues. The V gene lost 4 bases and the J gene lost 0 bases, with 10 bases spanning the gap. Germline CDR1 and CDR2: SGHVS and FNYEAQ. CDR3 bases: TGTGCCAGCAGCTCCGGGACAAATAGCAATCAGCCCCAGCATTTT. This gives the protein CASSSGTNSNQPQHF.

This chain connects TRBV7-6 to TRBJ2-1, with D unclear. The CDR3 is 14 residues long. Germline CDR1 is SGHVS and CDR2 is FNYEAQ. Between the trimmed V and J ends, which lost 2 bases and 2 bases, there was a span of 7 bases. The CDR3 region is CASSLSGTYNEQFF. The CDR3 bases are TGTGCCAGCAGCTTATCAGGAACCTACAATGAGCAGTTCTTC.

V is TRBV5-1 and J is TRBJ2-2; the match to TRBD1 covers 9 bases. Germline values: CDR1 SGHRS, CDR2 YFSETQ. The CDR3 length is 14 residues. V shed 3 bases and J 7 bases; nucleotides not matched to a gene: 4. The CDR3 sequence is CASSSQGADGELFF. CDR3 DNA: TGCGCCAGCAGCTCACAGGGGGCGGACGGGGAGCTGTTTTTT.

The chain joins TRBV4-2 to TRBJ2-5, with TRBD2 matching over 9 bases. The DNA end lines up better with TRBJ2-7; the J call may be wrong. This CDR3 contains 12 residues. The germline V gene has CDR1 LGHNA and CDR2 YNFKEQ. The CDR3 reads CASSPSGDEQYF. CDR3 in DNA: TGTGCCAGCAGCCCTAGCGGGGACGAGCAGTACTTC.

CDR3 amino acids: CASSLGGGDQPQHF. In nucleotides, the CDR3 is TGTGCCAGCAGCTTGGGTGGGGGGGATCAGCCCCAGCATTTT. The chain employs TRBV5-6 and TRBJ1-5; D perhaps matches TRBD1 (5 bases). Trimming took off 0 bases at V and 5 bases at J, with 9 bases between the two ends. The CDR3 is made up of 14 amino acids. Looked up from germline, CDR1 is SGHDT and CDR2 is YYEEEE.

The chain is built from TRBV7-9 and TRBJ2-7; TRBD1 aligns across 7 bases. The germline gives CDR1 SEHNR, CDR2 FQNEAQ (reference sequence). J gave up 4 bases and V 4 bases, and 7 bases lay outside the gene matches. This CDR3 comprises 14 residues. CDR3 nucleotide sequence: TGTGCCAGCAGCTCAGACAGGGCTCTTTACGAGCAGTACTTC. It encodes CASSSDRALYEQYF.

The genes are TRBV7-2 and TRBJ2-7; TRBD2 might be the D (6 bases). This CDR3 has 17 amino acids. V was shortened by 0 bases and J by 0 bases, with 15 bases between the two germline ends. Germline CDR1 and CDR2: SGHTA and FQGNSA. CDR3 sequence: CASSLASLPSASYEQYF. In nucleotides, the CDR3 is TGTGCCAGCAGCTTAGCGAGCCTGCCTAGCGCCTCCTACGAGCAGTACTTC.

The gene calls are TRBV2 and TRBJ1-2, with D perhaps matching TRBD1 (6 bases). Germline V CDR1 and CDR2: SNHLY, FYNNEI. There are 15 residues in the CDR3. V dropped 2 bases and J dropped 3 bases, with 13 bases sitting between them. The DNA of the CDR3 is TGTGCCAGCAGTGAAATTCGGGGGGCTGACTATGGCTACACCTTC. Protein product: CASSEIRGADYGYTF.

V gene TRBV15 combines with J gene TRBJ2-5; possible D gene TRBD2, 6 bases. V was trimmed by 3 bases and J by 2 bases, leaving 10 bases between them. The CDR3 has 14 amino acids. Germline CDR1 LNHNV, CDR2 YYDKDF (reference sequence). The CDR3 DNA follows: TGTGCCACCAGCAGGGGCGGGGCACAAGAGACCCAGTACTTC. Residues: CATSRGGAQETQYF.

This clone was seen only once. The chain is built from TRBV7-3 and TRBJ1-1, with 7 bases identical to TRBD1. CDR1 is SGHTA, CDR2 FQGTGA, per germline. V lost 1 base and J lost 1; bases outside the gene matches: 6. The CDR3 extends over 16 amino acids. As DNA, the CDR3 is TGTGCCAGCAGCTTAAGTCCAGCAGGGGGGAACACTGAAGCTTTCTTT. Translating gives CASSLSPAGGNTEAFF.

The chain couples TRBV10-3 to TRBJ1-5; TRBD1 agrees at 8 bases. V was clipped by 2 bases and J by 7 bases; unmatched bases: 7. Germline lookup yields CDR1 ENHRY and CDR2 SYGVKD. The length of the CDR3 is 15 residues. This CDR3 reads CAISEVITGGQPQHF. CDR3 in DNA: TGTGCCATCAGTGAGGTGATTACAGGGGGGCAGCCCCAGCATTTT.

The chain carries TRBV4-3 and TRBJ1-6, with 7 bases fitting TRBD1. CDR1 is LGHNA, CDR2 YSLEER, per germline. The CDR3 runs 15 residues. V gave up 0 bases and J gave up 10 bases; unmatched junction bases: 6. The CDR3 DNA follows: TGCGCCAGCAGCCAAGATTTCCAGGGGGTCTCACCCCTCCACTTT. Its protein product is CASSQDFQGVSPLHF.

The chain joins TRBV9 to TRBJ2-2; 15 bases align to TRBD2. Looked up from germline, CDR1 is SGDLS and CDR2 is YYNGEE. The CDR3 spans 21 residues. V was clipped by 1 base and J by 5 bases; unmatched bases: 15. The CDR3 here is CASSVTEIGTSGRIWTGELFF. CDR3 coding DNA: TGTGCCAGCAGCGTAACGGAAATAGGGACTAGCGGGAGGATATGGACCGGGGAGCTGTTTTTT.

This rearrangement joins TRBV6-5 to TRBJ1-2; TRBD1 aligns across 9 bases. Germline CDR1 MNHEY, CDR2 SVGAGI. The CDR3 extends over 15 amino acids. The trim removed 4 bases at V and 7 bases at J, leaving 10 bases unmatched. CDR3 sequence (DNA): TGTGCCAGCAGTTTTGACCCGGGACAGGGACGTGGCTACACCTTC. It yields the protein CASSFDPGQGRGYTF.

The chain links TRBV6-1 to TRBJ2-7; possibly TRBD1 for D (5 bases). Germline-derived CDR1 and CDR2 are MNHNS and SASEGT. V lost 1 base, J lost 2 bases, and 9 bases lay in between. This CDR3 spans 14 amino acids. Written as DNA, the CDR3 is TGTGCCAGCAGTGAAGACAGGCCTGCCTACGAGCAGTACTTC. The encoded protein is CASSEDRPAYEQYF.

V gene TRBV27 combines with J gene TRBJ1-5; perhaps TRBD1 as D (6 bases). Trimming left V 2 bases short and J 5 bases short, with 16 bases between. The CDR3 has 16 residues. Germline V lookup: CDR1 MNHEY, CDR2 SMNVEV (reference sequence). This CDR3 reads CASSLRAVPGDQPQHF. As DNA, the CDR3 is TGTGCCAGCAGTTTACGGGCCGTACCAGGGGATCAGCCCCAGCATTTT.